These T cell receptor beta chains were read from a single sample in a study of T cell responses to AZD1222 COVID-19 vaccine. This table comes from immunoSEQ multiplex PCR, and its TCRdb copy is limited to in-frame clones, with some not included. Of 100,000 to 150,000 clones listed, around 87% are singletons. The specimen was peripheral blood, collected on day 0 of AZD1222 vaccination. The receptors were sampled from an adult in good health. The CDR3 runs from the conserved cysteine through the conserved F or W. Each record gives: J gene, D gene, V gene, clone size, CDR3 DNA, CDR3 protein. The D gene is left open where the match is weak. Size is omitted from some rows. Given values are once, few, many or a class for expanded clones.

j_gene: TRBJ2-3
d_gene: TRBD2
v_gene: TRBV27
abundance: once
CDR3nt: TGTGCCAGCAATTCGGGACTAGCGGGAGGTTCGCTTCACACAGATACGCAGTATTTT
CDR3aa: CASNSGLAGGSLHTDTQYF

j_gene: TRBJ1-5
d_gene: TRBD1
v_gene: TRBV5-3
abundance: NA
CDR3nt: TGTGCCAGAAGCCGCGTGGCAGGGGGTCGTAGCAATCAGCCCCAGCATTTT
CDR3aa: CARSRVAGGRSNQPQHF

j_gene: TRBJ1-1
d_gene: NA
v_gene: TRBV10-3
abundance: NA
CDR3nt: TGTGCCATCAGTGTGAAGGCGTTGGGACCTGAAGCTTTCTTT
CDR3aa: CAISVKALGPEAFF

j_gene: TRBJ2-7
d_gene: NA
v_gene: TRBV9
abundance: NA
CDR3nt: TGTGCCAGCAGCGTAGCAGTGAGCCCCTACGAGCAGTACTTC
CDR3aa: CASSVAVSPYEQYF

j_gene: TRBJ2-5
d_gene: NA
v_gene: TRBV30
abundance: NA
CDR3nt: TGTGCCTGGAGTGTACGACCTCAAGAGACCCAGTACTTC
CDR3aa: CAWSVRPQETQYF

j_gene: TRBJ2-7
d_gene: NA
v_gene: TRBV2
abundance: once
CDR3nt: TGTGCCAGCAGGGGGGACGGAACCTACGAGCAGTACTTC
CDR3aa: CASRGDGTYEQYF

j_gene: TRBJ1-1
d_gene: NA
v_gene: TRBV5-1
abundance: NA
CDR3nt: TGCGCCAGCAGCCCGGAGGGACACACTGAAGCTTTCTTT
CDR3aa: CASSPEGHTEAFF

j_gene: TRBJ2-1
d_gene: NA
v_gene: TRBV7-8
abundance: NA
CDR3nt: TGTGCCAGCAGCCCACGACTAGAGCAGTTCTTC
CDR3aa: CASSPRLEQFF

j_gene: TRBJ2-1
d_gene: NA
v_gene: TRBV11-2
abundance: once
CDR3nt: TGTGCCAGCGCCGGGACATGGGGTTTCTATGAGCAGTTCTTC
CDR3aa: CASAGTWGFYEQFF

j_gene: TRBJ1-2
d_gene: NA
v_gene: TRBV30
abundance: NA
CDR3nt: TGTGCCTGGACCGGCGCGCGGTTTGGTGGCTACACCTTC
CDR3aa: CAWTGARFGGYTF

j_gene: TRBJ1-5
d_gene: TRBD1
v_gene: TRBV2
abundance: NA
CDR3nt: TGTGCCAGCAGTGAATTCGGACAGGGAGCTCAGCCCCAGCATTTT
CDR3aa: CASSEFGQGAQPQHF

j_gene: TRBJ1-4
d_gene: NA
v_gene: TRBV6-2/TRBV6-3
abundance: NA
CDR3nt: TGTGCCAGCAGTTACAGGGTTGGCGAAAAACTGTTTTTT
CDR3aa: CASSYRVGEKLFF

j_gene: TRBJ1-4
d_gene: TRBD1
v_gene: TRBV5-1
abundance: NA
CDR3nt: TGCGCCAGCAGCTTGGGGACAGGCCCTAATGAAAAACTGTTTTTT
CDR3aa: CASSLGTGPNEKLFF

j_gene: TRBJ2-5
d_gene: NA
v_gene: TRBV7-2
abundance: NA
CDR3nt: TGTGCCAGCAGCTTACAGGGGCCCCAAGAGACCCAGTACTTC
CDR3aa: CASSLQGPQETQYF

j_gene: TRBJ1-6
d_gene: NA
v_gene: TRBV9
abundance: NA
CDR3nt: TGTGCCAGCAGCGTAGGCCCCGAGGGGATGACCCTCCACTTT
CDR3aa: CASSVGPEGMTLHF

j_gene: TRBJ1-6
d_gene: TRBD1
v_gene: TRBV2
abundance: many
CDR3nt: TGTGCCAGCGGACAGGGAATCCATAATTCACCCCTCCACTTT
CDR3aa: CASGQGIHNSPLHF

j_gene: TRBJ1-1
d_gene: NA
v_gene: TRBV6-5
abundance: NA
CDR3nt: TGTGCCAGCAGCTTGGGGCGGGGCACTGAAGCTTTCTTT
CDR3aa: CASSLGRGTEAFF

j_gene: TRBJ1-2
d_gene: NA
v_gene: TRBV30
abundance: NA
CDR3nt: TGTGCCTCCGGGACCAGTAACTATGGCTACACCTTC
CDR3aa: CASGTSNYGYTF

j_gene: TRBJ1-6
d_gene: NA
v_gene: TRBV28
abundance: NA
CDR3nt: TGTGCCAGCAGTTTACCCAGGGGTTACCAGGGTTCACCCCTCCACTTT
CDR3aa: CASSLPRGYQGSPLHF

j_gene: TRBJ1-5
d_gene: NA
v_gene: TRBV28
abundance: NA
CDR3nt: TGTGCCAGCAGAACCGGGCCTCAGCCCCAGCATTTT
CDR3aa: CASRTGPQPQHF

j_gene: TRBJ1-1
d_gene: NA
v_gene: TRBV9
abundance: NA
CDR3nt: TGTGCCAGCAGCGTAGTCGGGGGGCGGAACACTGAAGCTTTCTTT
CDR3aa: CASSVVGGRNTEAFF

j_gene: TRBJ1-1
d_gene: NA
v_gene: TRBV5-6
abundance: NA
CDR3nt: TGTGCCAGCAAATCTTCTCCCGTGAACACTGAAGCTTTCTTT
CDR3aa: CASKSSPVNTEAFF

j_gene: TRBJ1-5
d_gene: NA
v_gene: TRBV2
abundance: NA
CDR3nt: TGTGCCAGCAGTAGGGACAGCAATCAGCCCCAGCATTTT
CDR3aa: CASSRDSNQPQHF

j_gene: TRBJ2-6
d_gene: NA
v_gene: TRBV10-3
abundance: NA
CDR3nt: TGTGCCATCAGCTTAAACGAGAACTCTGGGGCCAACGTCCTGACTTTC
CDR3aa: CAISLNENSGANVLTF

j_gene: TRBJ2-7
d_gene: NA
v_gene: TRBV6-1
abundance: NA
CDR3nt: TGTGCCAGCAGTGAAGGGGCCCGAGCACCCTACGAGCAGTACTTC
CDR3aa: CASSEGARAPYEQYF

j_gene: TRBJ1-2
d_gene: TRBD1
v_gene: TRBV19
abundance: NA
CDR3nt: TGTGCCAGTAGTATAGTTGGGACAGACGGCTACACCTTC
CDR3aa: CASSIVGTDGYTF

j_gene: TRBJ1-1
d_gene: TRBD1
v_gene: TRBV18
abundance: once
CDR3nt: TGTGCCAGCTCGTACCGACAGGGGGATTCGAACACTGAAGCTTTCTTT
CDR3aa: CASSYRQGDSNTEAFF

j_gene: TRBJ2-4
d_gene: NA
v_gene: TRBV28
abundance: NA
CDR3nt: TGTGCCAGCAGTACGCATTCTGGGAACATTCAGTACTTC
CDR3aa: CASSTHSGNIQYF

j_gene: TRBJ2-3
d_gene: NA
v_gene: TRBV7-2
abundance: NA
CDR3nt: TGTGCCAGCAGCTTAGGACAGTCTAAGACAGATACGCAGTATTTT
CDR3aa: CASSLGQSKTDTQYF

j_gene: TRBJ2-7
d_gene: TRBD2
v_gene: TRBV7-8
abundance: NA
CDR3nt: TGTGCCAGCAGCTTACTATCGGGACTAGCGGGAGCCCAATCTTACGAGCAGTACTTC
CDR3aa: CASSLLSGLAGAQSYEQYF

j_gene: TRBJ1-6
d_gene: TRBD1
v_gene: TRBV9
abundance: once
CDR3nt: TGTGCCAGCAGCGTAGCCTCAGGGCCGGGACAGGGTATGCATTCACCCCTCCACTTT
CDR3aa: CASSVASGPGQGMHSPLHF

j_gene: TRBJ1-4
d_gene: TRBD1
v_gene: TRBV5-1
abundance: NA
CDR3nt: TGCGCCAGCAGCCCTGGACAGGGGGATGAAAAACTGTTTTTT
CDR3aa: CASSPGQGDEKLFF

j_gene: TRBJ1-2
d_gene: NA
v_gene: TRBV10-3
abundance: NA
CDR3nt: TGTGCCATCAGTGAGTTGACACAGAACTATGGCTACACCTTC
CDR3aa: CAISELTQNYGYTF

j_gene: TRBJ1-1
d_gene: NA
v_gene: TRBV12-3/TRBV12-4
abundance: NA
CDR3nt: TGTGCCAGCAGTTCAAACACTGAAGCTTTCTTT
CDR3aa: CASSSNTEAFF

j_gene: TRBJ2-2
d_gene: NA
v_gene: TRBV5-6
abundance: NA
CDR3nt: TGTGCCAGCAGCGACTCCGGGACGGGGGGCGCCGGGGAGCTGTTTTTT
CDR3aa: CASSDSGTGGAGELFF

j_gene: TRBJ1-5
d_gene: TRBD1
v_gene: TRBV19
abundance: NA
CDR3nt: TGTGCCAGTAGTATAGGGGGACAGGGGGGAAATCAGCCCCAGCATTTT
CDR3aa: CASSIGGQGGNQPQHF

j_gene: TRBJ1-4
d_gene: NA
v_gene: TRBV27
abundance: NA
CDR3nt: TGTGCCAGCAGTTTGGGACGGGCAACTAATGAAAAACTGTTTTTT
CDR3aa: CASSLGRATNEKLFF

j_gene: TRBJ1-3
d_gene: NA
v_gene: TRBV19
abundance: NA
CDR3nt: TGTGCCAGTAGTATAGATGGAGGAAACACCATATATTTT
CDR3aa: CASSIDGGNTIYF

j_gene: TRBJ2-7
d_gene: TRBD1
v_gene: TRBV3-1/TRBV3-2
abundance: NA
CDR3nt: TGTGCCAGCAGTCGCCCTAGACCGACAGGGGTCTTGATCTACGAGCAGTACTTC
CDR3aa: CASSRPRPTGVLIYEQYF

j_gene: TRBJ2-5
d_gene: NA
v_gene: TRBV29-1
abundance: NA
CDR3nt: TGCAGCGTTGAAGATCCCCAGCGGACGACCCAGTACTTC
CDR3aa: CSVEDPQRTTQYF

j_gene: TRBJ2-2
d_gene: TRBD2
v_gene: TRBV5-1
abundance: NA
CDR3nt: TGCGCCAGCAGCTTGGGCTTGCGGATTAGCGGGACGAACACCGGGGAGCTGTTTTTT
CDR3aa: CASSLGLRISGTNTGELFF

j_gene: TRBJ2-7
d_gene: NA
v_gene: TRBV28
abundance: NA
CDR3nt: TGTGCCAGCGCCCGGGACTCGACCCTCTACGAGCAGTACTTC
CDR3aa: CASARDSTLYEQYF

j_gene: TRBJ1-3
d_gene: NA
v_gene: TRBV4-2
abundance: few
CDR3nt: TGTGCCAGCAGCCAAGATCCGGATCAGGGGAACACCATATATTTT
CDR3aa: CASSQDPDQGNTIYF

j_gene: TRBJ2-1
d_gene: NA
v_gene: TRBV7-3
abundance: NA
CDR3nt: TGTGCCAGCAGCTTAACGGGGGACTCCTACAATGAGCAGTTCTTC
CDR3aa: CASSLTGDSYNEQFF

j_gene: TRBJ1-2
d_gene: NA
v_gene: TRBV19
abundance: NA
CDR3nt: TGTGCCAGTAGTATATTGCAGGTCGCTGCCTATGGCTACACCTTC
CDR3aa: CASSILQVAAYGYTF

j_gene: TRBJ2-1
d_gene: NA
v_gene: TRBV3-1/TRBV3-2
abundance: once
CDR3nt: TGTGCCAGCAGCCAGGGGACGTTCAGGGTCTTC
CDR3aa: CASSQGTFRVF

j_gene: TRBJ1-3
d_gene: NA
v_gene: TRBV27
abundance: once
CDR3nt: TGTGCCAGCAGTCTCAAAGGGGGTTACTCTGGAAACACCATATATTTT
CDR3aa: CASSLKGGYSGNTIYF

j_gene: TRBJ1-2
d_gene: TRBD1
v_gene: TRBV27
abundance: NA
CDR3nt: TGTGCCAGCAGTTCCAACAGGGGGCGCAACCGCTACACCTTC
CDR3aa: CASSSNRGRNRYTF

j_gene: TRBJ2-7
d_gene: TRBD2
v_gene: TRBV9
abundance: NA
CDR3nt: TGTGCCAGCAACCTAGCGGGAGGGCCCGAGCAGTACTTC
CDR3aa: CASNLAGGPEQYF

j_gene: TRBJ1-5
d_gene: NA
v_gene: TRBV4-2
abundance: NA
CDR3nt: TGTGCCAGCAGCCAAGATAGGGATCAGCCCCAGCATTTT
CDR3aa: CASSQDRDQPQHF

j_gene: TRBJ2-2
d_gene: NA
v_gene: TRBV19
abundance: NA
CDR3nt: TGTGCCAGTAGTACCTCCCGACTTACGGTGACCGGGGAGCTGTTTTTT
CDR3aa: CASSTSRLTVTGELFF

j_gene: TRBJ2-1
d_gene: TRBD1
v_gene: TRBV2
abundance: NA
CDR3nt: TGTGCCAGCAGTTCGAGGGACAGGGGGCTTTCTAATGAGCAGTTCTTC
CDR3aa: CASSSRDRGLSNEQFF